The clone carrying this T cell receptor (beta chain) was seen only a few times. The antigen is undetermined. The data were taken from a study of post-analysis software for immune sequencing data. At the level of the study: Recorded subtypes: relapsing-remitting, secondary progressive, progressive-relapsing; some patients unannotated. Study conclusions and caveats: There was significantly lower normalized Chao1 diversity in multiple sclerosis patients than in controls. F measure clustering grouped samples strongly by preparation batch.

Every TCR beta cDNA library bore unique molecular identifiers. Once roughly 0.9 to 11 million T cells were used, about 510,000 cDNA molecules resulted. MiXCR, run by TCRdb on the PCR reads, gives a single entry per CDR3 protein. The table has approximately 690,000 distinct CDR3 sequences, more than 50% seen once. Material: blood. This receptor was obtained from a girl aged 2-15 years with multiple sclerosis.

The CDR3 bases are TGTGCCAGCAGCCCGTCTGCCTACAATGAGCAGTTCTTC. It specifies CASSPSAYNEQFF. This sequence joins TRBV7-2 and TRBJ2-1; D remains unclear. CDR1 and CDR2 from the germline V gene are SGHTA and FQGNSA. CDR3 length equals 13 residues. V lost 5 bases to trimming and J lost 2 bases, with 7 bases between them.